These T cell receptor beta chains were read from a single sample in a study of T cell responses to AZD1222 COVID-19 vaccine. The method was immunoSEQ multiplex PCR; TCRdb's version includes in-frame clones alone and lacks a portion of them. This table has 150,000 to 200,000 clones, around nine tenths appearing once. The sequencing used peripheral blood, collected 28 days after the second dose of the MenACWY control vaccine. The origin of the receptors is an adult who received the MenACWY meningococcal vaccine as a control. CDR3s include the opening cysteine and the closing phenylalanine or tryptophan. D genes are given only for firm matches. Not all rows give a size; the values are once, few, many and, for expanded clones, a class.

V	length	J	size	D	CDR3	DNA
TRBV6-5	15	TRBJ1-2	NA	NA	CASRLGVLPNYGYTF	TGTGCCAGCAGGCTGGGGGTCCTCCCTAACTATGGCTACACCTTC
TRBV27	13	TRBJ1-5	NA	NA	CASSFRSNQPQHF	TGTGCCAGCAGTTTCCGGTCTAATCAGCCCCAGCATTTT
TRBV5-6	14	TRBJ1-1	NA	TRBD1	CASSLVTGGTEAFF	TGTGCCAGCAGCTTGGTGACAGGGGGCACTGAAGCTTTCTTT
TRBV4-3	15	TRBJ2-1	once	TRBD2	CASSPGLAGHNEQFF	TGCGCCAGCAGCCCGGGACTAGCGGGCCACAATGAGCAGTTCTTC
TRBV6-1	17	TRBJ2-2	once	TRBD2	CASSEGNPGGVAGELFF	TGTGCCAGCAGTGAAGGCAACCCCGGGGGGGTCGCCGGGGAGCTGTTTTTT
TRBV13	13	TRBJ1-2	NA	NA	CASSMTENYGYTF	TGTGCCAGCAGCATGACAGAGAACTATGGCTACACCTTC
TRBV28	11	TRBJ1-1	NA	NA	CASSLQGRAFF	TGTGCCAGCAGTTTACAGGGACGAGCTTTCTTT
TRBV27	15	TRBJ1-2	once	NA	CASSLYLRTDYGYTF	TGTGCCAGCAGTTTATATCTACGGACAGACTATGGCTACACCTTC
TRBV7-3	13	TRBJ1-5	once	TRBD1	CASSRTGGEPQHF	TGTGCCAGCAGCCGGACAGGAGGCGAGCCCCAGCATTTT
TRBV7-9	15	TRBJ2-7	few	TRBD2	CASSLQAGGPGEQYF	TGTGCCAGCAGCTTACAAGCGGGGGGTCCTGGAGAGCAGTACTTC
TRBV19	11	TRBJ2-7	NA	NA	CASTGGVEQYF	TGTGCCAGTACAGGGGGGGTCGAGCAGTACTTC
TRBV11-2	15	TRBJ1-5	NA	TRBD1	CASSLLTGNNQPQHF	TGTGCCAGCAGCTTATTGACAGGGAACAATCAGCCCCAGCATTTT
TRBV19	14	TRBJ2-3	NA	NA	CASAAGISTDTQYF	TGTGCCAGTGCCGCCGGGATTAGCACAGATACGCAGTATTTT
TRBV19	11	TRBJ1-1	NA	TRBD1	CASTQGVEAFF	TGTGCCAGTACCCAGGGGGTTGAAGCTTTCTTT
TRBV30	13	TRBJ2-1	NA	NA	CAWRPGISNEQFF	TGTGCCTGGAGGCCGGGGATAAGCAATGAGCAGTTCTTC
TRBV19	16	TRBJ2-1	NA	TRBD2	CASSPTSGSSHNEQFF	TGTGCCAGTAGTCCGACTAGCGGGAGTTCCCACAATGAGCAGTTCTTC
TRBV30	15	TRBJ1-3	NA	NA	CAWSSQRGAGNTIYF	TGTGCCTGGAGTTCACAGCGGGGAGCTGGAAACACCATATATTTT
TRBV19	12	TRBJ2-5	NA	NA	CASSIGVETQYF	TGTGCCAGTAGTATCGGGGTAGAGACCCAGTACTTC
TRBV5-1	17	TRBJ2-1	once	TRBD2	CASSLARLAGAYNEQFF	TGCGCCAGCAGCTTGGCCCGGCTAGCGGGAGCATACAATGAGCAGTTCTTC
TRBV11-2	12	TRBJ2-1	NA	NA	CASSLLTNEQFF	TGTGCCAGCAGCCTGTTAACAAATGAGCAGTTCTTC
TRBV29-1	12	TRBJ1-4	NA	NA	CSVDKGDEKLFF	TGCAGCGTTGACAAGGGAGATGAAAAACTGTTTTTT
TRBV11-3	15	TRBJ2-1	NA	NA	CASSFEGGFINEQFF	TGTGCCAGCAGCTTTGAAGGGGGGTTTATCAATGAGCAGTTCTTC